This T cell receptor beta chain was profiled in a study of shared clonotypes between healthy human individuals (TCRdb year 2020). Context from the whole study: Three men and a couple of women, aged 18 to 49 years, made up the cohort. Per donor, three plates each were used for CD4 naive and CD4 memory, two for CD8 naive, and one for CD8 memory. To estimate repertoire size and how much clonotypes are shared between individuals, the study performed deep sequencing of blood TCR repertoires from roughly five healthy adults. To increase sequencing depth and limit assay-specific biases, different laboratories used diverse techniques to prepare libraries and sequence TCR repertoires. Leukapheresis yielded between about 0.8 and 9.5 billion PBMCs per donor. The study at large found these results: The genetic and exposure-history diversity represented was limited by the small number of donors. Across four donors, approximately 4.6% of naive CD4, approximately 3.6% of naive CD8, roughly 2.2% of memory CD4, and approximately 0.42% of memory CD8 clonotypes were shared. Sampling was restricted to blood, and TCR repertoires in tissues likely differ from the TCR repertoires found in blood. Incomplete sequencing was indicated by rarefaction of sorted-subset datasets, despite the large sequencing depth. Naive subsets generally had larger estimated clonotype richness than memory subsets. Based on pairwise subsampling, the degree of clonotype sharing among donors was expected to be affected by sequencing depth. Compared with non-shared clonotypes, the clonotypes found in all four sorted-subset donors had higher generation probabilities.

Using the deep immunoSEQ assay, multiplex PCR amplified TCR CDR3 regions from genomic DNA. Extracted genomic DNA from each cell subset was spread evenly across all wells of several immunoSEQ 96-well plates, with each plate serving as a replicate. Each replicate PCR for sorted subsets received 200 ng genomic DNA, equal to roughly 30,000 T cell genomes. Purified libraries were measured with a Qubit 3.0 fluorometer, size-checked on a Bioanalyzer 2100, and measured again with the KAPA Library Quantification kit. A separate single-read 150-cycle Illumina NextSeq 550 flow cell was used to sequence each immunoSEQ 96-well plate. Regarding the original processing steps: Because the immunoSEQ output included only junctional sequences and no quality scores, the filtering could not be the same as the filtering used for full-length reads. To assign V/J genes and CDR3, sequences were annotated against IMGT germline references using PyIR, a Python wrapper for IgBLAST v1.9. Any read was removed if the V/J assignment was weak (E-value above 1e-6), the CDR3 was missing, or the read contained stop codons, out-of-frame junctions, or ambiguous translated residues. V3J clonotypes were defined by identical inferred V gene, J gene, and CDR3 amino acid sequence. To compute the percentage overlap between repertoires, the number of shared unique clonotypes was divided by the size of the smaller repertoire. Three approaches were used to assess repertoire richness: RTK rarefaction, the Chao1 estimator, and Recon v2.1 estimates of unobserved clonotypes. Generation probabilities were computed with OLGA for all TCRbeta clonotypes obtained by the gDNA method from a few donors. TCRdb stores this immuneACCESS table with in-frame sequences only. Part of the clones is absent; in the studies checked, under half of the shortfall reflects unresolved V genes, and no reason is known for the rest. V and J calls and clone size are those listed in that table; D and trimming were worked out from the DNA. This sample lists 980,000 or so clones; 76% were detected once. The top ten hold about 1.5% of the sample.

The donors were healthy, HIV-negative adults who had no recently reported acute infections or vaccinations. Only Caucasian adults living in Nashville, Tennessee, USA were represented among the donors. CD4+ T cells were enriched by magnetic negative selection; naive cells were then positively selected on CD45RA, and the negative fraction formed the memory subset. Blood was collected by leukapheresis, and PBMCs were isolated by Ficoll-Histopaque density gradient centrifugation and then cryopreserved in liquid nitrogen vapor phase. Purity and quantity of every magnetically sorted T cell population were checked by analytical flow cytometry. Genomic DNA was isolated from every sorted fraction and measured by UV absorbance on a Nanodrop 2000c. The CDR3 measures 11 amino acids from cysteine to phenylalanine. Of all the DNA, just the CDR3 is kept, 33 bases in frame from base 1. CDR1 and CDR2, looked up from the germline V gene, are MDHEN and SYDVKM. Between the V and J ends, shortened by 7 bases and 3 bases respectively, the junction contains 6 bases.

Worth noting for this clone: The antigen this receptor binds is unknown. With a much larger clone just one base away, this may be a read error.

Input material: memory CD4+ T cells sorted from blood. Reading the label with the study, this specimen's cell subset or site is: CD45RA-negative fraction. The chain joins TRBV28 to TRBJ1-2, with TRBD1 perhaps the D gene, on 5 matching bases. The TCR comes from a man younger than 35 in good health. The CDR3 protein: CASTRDYGYTF. The DNA sequence is given as TGTGCCAGCACCAGGGACTATGGCTACACCTTC.